The 27 T cell receptor beta chains presented below share a single source sample, sequenced in a study of blood T cell repertoires in COVID-19. Repertoires were generated with immunoSEQ multiplex PCR, while TCRdb's copy carries only in-frame clones and drops some. The data hold 200,000 to 250,000 clones, with roughly 80% observed a single time. The sequencing input was peripheral blood. Receptor source: a woman in her 40s with active or convalescent COVID-19.

The rearrangement joins TRBV19 to TRBJ1-1; tentative D call: TRBD1 (6 bases). The CDR3 runs 15 residues. The germline CDR1 and CDR2 sequences are LNHDA and SQIVND (reference sequence). V lost 7 bases to trimming and J lost 3 bases, with 18 bases between them. CDR3 protein: CASTQVGHKDTEAFF. DNA for the CDR3: TGTGCCAGTACCCAGGTGGGACACAAGGACACTGAAGCTTTCTTT.

This chain links TRBV4-1 with TRBJ2-7; 9 bases map to TRBD1. The CDR3 contains 15 residues. The ends lost 4 bases at V and 2 bases at J; junction bases unmatched: 6. The germline CDR1 and CDR2 sequences are MGHRA and YSYEKL. In DNA form, the CDR3 reads TGCGCCAGCAGCCGGCGGACAGGGGATCCCTACGAGCAGTACTTC. Amino acid sequence: CASSRRTGDPYEQYF.

The V and J genes are TRBV19 and TRBJ1-2, with D perhaps TRBD1 (5 bases). Germline loops: CDR1 LNHDA, CDR2 SQIVND (reference sequence). The CDR3 has 14 amino acids. V lost 3 bases and J lost 7, with 15 bases in between. The DNA for the CDR3 is TGTGCCAGTAGTATTCAAGTGGCAGGGTCTGGCTACACCTTC. Its protein is CASSIQVAGSGYTF.

The chain couples TRBV5-4 to TRBJ1-2; TRBD1 is a possible D gene (6 bases). Trimming cost V 5 bases and J 8 bases, with 16 bases left between them. Per germline, CDR1 SGHNT and CDR2 YYREEE (reference sequence). The CDR3 is 13 residues long. The CDR3 region is CASSRGGAGGYTF. The DNA for the CDR3 is TGTGCCAGCAGTCGGGGGGGGGCCGGAGGCTACACCTTC.

The chain combines TRBV20-1 with TRBJ1-1, with D unclear. CDR1 and CDR2 (germline): DFQATT, SNEGSKA (reference sequence). CDR3 size: 14 residues. V lost 3 bases to trimming and J lost 4 bases, with 15 bases between them. DNA of the CDR3: TGCAGTGCTAGTTCCGGGAACATGGGCACTGAAGCTTTCTTT. It codes for CSASSGNMGTEAFF.

The rearrangement uses TRBV4-2 and TRBJ1-2; 7 nucleotides agree with TRBD1. Germline assignment: CDR1 LGHNA and CDR2 YNFKEQ. V shed 0 bases, J shed 4 bases, and the junction held 5 bases outside the gene matches. The CDR3 spans 15 residues. The CDR3 DNA reads as TGTGCCAGCAGCCAAGATTTGGGACAGATCTATGGCTACACCTTC. The encoded protein is CASSQDLGQIYGYTF.

The chain has TRBV5-1 and TRBJ1-4; D is possibly TRBD1 (5 bases). The germline V gene has CDR1 SGHRS and CDR2 YFSETQ. CDR3 length equals 13 residues. V lost 5 bases, J lost 1 base, and 6 bases lay in between. The CDR3 region has the DNA TGCGCCAGCAGTCAGGGAACTAATGAAAAACTGTTTTTT. This codes for CASSQGTNEKLFF.

The rearrangement uses TRBV28 and TRBJ1-4, with 7 bases that match TRBD1. J was trimmed by 3 bases and V by 4 bases; bases with no gene match: 5. Germline CDR1 is MDHEN and CDR2 is SYDVKM. The CDR3 totals 15 residues. CDR3 nucleotide sequence: TGTGCCAGCAGTTCCCAGGGGGATCCTAATGAAAAACTGTTTTTT. Translation: CASSSQGDPNEKLFF.

The chain links TRBV28 to TRBJ1-3; 7 bases fit TRBD1. From germline, CDR1 is MDHEN and CDR2 SYDVKM. This CDR3 region has 14 residues. J was trimmed by 4 bases and V by 6 bases; bases with no gene match: 6. The CDR3 loop reads CASRAPGQGNTIYF. Written as DNA, the CDR3 is TGTGCCAGCAGGGCTCCGGGACAGGGAAACACCATATATTTT.

The chain couples TRBV28 to TRBJ2-7; possibly TRBD1 for D (6 bases). Germline V gene data show CDR1 as MDHEN and CDR2 as SYDVKM. V lost 5 bases, J lost 3 bases, and 17 bases lay in between. This CDR3 is built from 15 residues. Written as DNA, the CDR3 is TGTGCCAGCAGTCCGTTTACAGGGAACGGCTACGAGCAGTACTTC. Protein: CASSPFTGNGYEQYF.

This clone was counted at least ten times. The V call is TRBV5-1, the J call TRBJ1-2; 11 bases map to TRBD1. Losses at the gene ends were 3 bases for V and 4 bases for J; bases not matched to a gene: 5. The CDR3 runs 15 residues. CDR1 and CDR2 from the germline V gene are SGHRS and YFSETQ. CDR3 DNA: TGCGCCAGCAGCTCGGGACAGGGGGAGGTCTATGGCTACACCTTC. This gives the protein CASSSGQGEVYGYTF.

The rearrangement joins TRBV11-2 to TRBJ1-6; possible D gene TRBD1, 5 bases. The ends were cut back, 3 bases at V and 7 bases at J, with 13 bases in the middle. This CDR3 is 15 amino acids long. CDR1 and CDR2 from the germline V gene are SGHAT and FQNNGV. The CDR3 here is CASSFGGGRNSPLHF. As DNA, the CDR3 is TGTGCCAGCAGCTTTGGGGGGGGTCGGAATTCACCCCTCCACTTT.

The chain combines TRBV2 with TRBJ1-4; D remains unclear. Germline CDR1 reads SNHLY; CDR2 reads FYNNEI. V was cut by 1 base and J by 4 bases, with 10 bases left in between. The CDR3 is 15 amino acids. CDR3 nucleotides: TGTGCCAGCAGTGAAGGGTCAGGATTTAATGAAAAACTGTTTTTT. Translating it yields CASSEGSGFNEKLFF.

The table lists this clone with a few counts. CDR3 residues: CASSLARGGYTF. The CDR3 DNA reads as TGCGCCAGCAGCTTGGCGCGTGGTGGCTACACCTTC. The rearrangement uses TRBV5-1 and TRBJ1-2, with D uncertain. The CDR3 spans 12 residues. The V gene's germline CDR1 is SGHRS and CDR2 YFSETQ. V lost 0 bases to trimming and J lost 7 bases, with 7 bases between them.

This sequence joins TRBV10-3 and TRBJ2-2; 7 nucleotides match TRBD1. CDR1 and CDR2 from the germline V gene are ENHRY and SYGVKD. The CDR3 has 15 amino acids. V gave up 6 bases and J gave up 4 bases; unmatched junction bases: 8. CDR3 sequence: CAISPTGAITGELFF. The DNA for the CDR3 is TGTGCCATCAGCCCTACAGGGGCCATCACCGGGGAGCTGTTTTTT.

The gene calls are TRBV11-2 and TRBJ1-2, with D maybe TRBD1 (5 bases). In germline, CDR1 is SGHAT, CDR2 FQNNGV. V shed 5 bases and J shed 7 bases, with 17 bases lying between them. There are 14 residues in the CDR3. DNA of the CDR3: TGTGCCAGCAGCCGCCCGGGGGAGAGGGGTGGCTACACCTTC. Encoded protein: CASSRPGERGGYTF.

The gene calls are TRBV3-1 (or the pseudogene TRBV3-2) and TRBJ2-5, with TRBD1 matching 10 bases. CDR1 LGHDT and CDR2 YNNKEL come from the germline V gene (reference sequence). Unmatched junction bases numbered 6, after V lost 0 bases and J lost 2 bases. CDR3 length: 17 amino acids. The CDR3 is CASSQDRTGGLQETQYF. CDR3 nucleotide sequence: TGTGCCAGCAGCCAAGATCGGACAGGGGGTTTACAAGAGACCCAGTACTTC.

The V and J genes are TRBV27 and TRBJ1-5; D gene unclear. The germline V and J ends were trimmed by 4 bases and 7 bases, with 11 bases remaining between them. The V gene's germline CDR1 is MNHEY and CDR2 SMNVEV (reference sequence). CDR3 length equals 13 residues. DNA for the CDR3: TGTGCCAGCAGTTACGGGGTACTACAGCCCCAGCATTTT. This sequence encodes CASSYGVLQPQHF.

This chain uses TRBV6-1 with TRBJ1-1; no definite D call. Germline CDR1 MNHNS, CDR2 SASEGT. The CDR3 contains 17 residues. The germline V and J ends were trimmed by 0 bases and 6 bases, with 20 bases remaining between them. CDR3 protein: CASSEARGIGLLPEAFF. DNA of the CDR3: TGTGCCAGCAGTGAAGCGCGGGGTATTGGATTATTGCCTGAAGCTTTCTTT.

The CDR3 region is CASSLAGRGQFF. CDR3 DNA sequence: TGTGCCAGCAGCTTAGCGGGGCGGGGGCAGTTCTTC. The genes are TRBV7-6 and TRBJ2-1, with D possibly being TRBD2 (6 bases). V was cut by 0 bases and J by 12 bases, with 9 bases left in between. From germline, CDR1 is SGHVS and CDR2 FNYEAQ. The CDR3 has 12 amino acids. The full variable domain, with the rest looked up from reference TRBV7-6 and TRBJ2-1, is GAGVSQSPRYKVTKRGQDVALRCDPISGHVSLYWYRQALGQGPEFLTYFNYEAQQDKSGLPNDRFSAERPEGSISTLTIQRTEQRDSAMYRCASSLAGRGQFFGPGTRLTVL.

In this sample, this clone turned up once. Other DNA sequences within the sample encode an identical CDR3. This rearrangement joins TRBV27 to TRBJ1-1; 8 bases are shared with TRBD1. V shed 5 bases, J shed 2 bases, and the junction held 4 bases outside the gene matches. The CDR3 spans 14 residues. Germline V lookup: CDR1 MNHEY, CDR2 SMNVEV (reference sequence). The CDR3 spells CASSPGQANTEAFF. The DNA for the CDR3 is TGTGCCAGCAGTCCGGGACAGGCAAACACTGAAGCTTTCTTT.

The genes are TRBV6-6 and TRBJ1-2; 7 bases are a match to TRBD1. The CDR3 runs 14 residues. Losses at the gene ends were 2 bases for V and 7 bases for J; bases not matched to a gene: 7. Per the germline V gene, CDR1 is MNHNY and CDR2 is SVGAGI (reference sequence). In nucleotides, the CDR3 is TGTGCCAGCAGTTACCTAAGACAGGGTGGTGGCTACACCTTC. It is translated as CASSYLRQGGGYTF.

This sequence joins TRBV2 and TRBJ1-2; D might be TRBD1 (6 bases). This CDR3 contains 14 residues. Germline V gives CDR1 SNHLY, CDR2 FYNNEI. The ends were cut back, 7 bases at V and 0 bases at J, with 12 bases in the middle. CDR3 region: CASTEQGANYGYTF. The CDR3 nucleotides read TGTGCCAGCACCGAACAGGGAGCTAACTATGGCTACACCTTC.

V usage is TRBV9 and J usage is TRBJ2-1; 9 positions match TRBD2. Per germline, CDR1 SGDLS and CDR2 YYNGEE. The CDR3 is 16 residues long. V lost 4 bases and J lost 1; bases outside the gene matches: 6. Written as DNA, the CDR3 is TGTGCCAGCAGCAATAGCGGGGGAGGGTCCTACAATGAGCAGTTCTTC. Translated: CASSNSGGGSYNEQFF.

The rearrangement joins TRBV28 to TRBJ1-2; 7 bases line up with TRBD1. The V gene's germline CDR1 is MDHEN and CDR2 SYDVKM. Germline trimming cut 4 bases from V and 10 bases from J; bases unmatched to any gene: 12. The CDR3 length is 14 residues. The CDR3 region is CASSSNRGVKDYTF. Here the CDR3 DNA reads TGTGCCAGCAGTTCCAACAGGGGAGTCAAGGACTACACCTTC.

This clone has only a few counts. The rearrangement joins TRBV6-2 or TRBV6-3 to TRBJ2-1, with 7 positions matching TRBD1. V gave up 5 bases and J gave up 12 bases; unmatched junction bases: 4. The CDR3 consists of 11 residues. From germline, CDR1 is MNHEY and CDR2 SVGEGT. The CDR3 nucleotides are TGTGCCAGCAGTACTCAGGGGGTGCAGTTCTTC. This encodes CASSTQGVQFF.

This clone was seen only a few times. V usage is TRBV3-1 (or the pseudogene TRBV3-2) and J usage is TRBJ2-5; TRBD2 agrees at 14 bases. This CDR3 is built from 17 residues. CDR1 is LGHDT and CDR2 is YNNKEL in the germline V gene (reference sequence). After removal of 4 bases from V and 5 bases from J, the junction contained 9 bases not matched to a gene. CDR3 coding DNA: TGTGCCAGCAGCCTCCGACTAGCGGGGGGGGATGGGGAGACCCAGTACTTC. It translates to CASSLRLAGGDGETQYF.